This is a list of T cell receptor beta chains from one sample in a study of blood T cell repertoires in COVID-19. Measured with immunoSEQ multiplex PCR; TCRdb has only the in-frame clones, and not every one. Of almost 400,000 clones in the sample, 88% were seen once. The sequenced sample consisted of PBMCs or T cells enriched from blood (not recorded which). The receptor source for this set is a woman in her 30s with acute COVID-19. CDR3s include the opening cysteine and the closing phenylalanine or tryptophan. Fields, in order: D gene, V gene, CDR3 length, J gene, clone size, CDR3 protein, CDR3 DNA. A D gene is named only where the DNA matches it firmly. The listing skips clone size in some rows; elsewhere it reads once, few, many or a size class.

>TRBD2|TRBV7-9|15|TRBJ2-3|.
CATSRLAAPQDTQYF
TGTGCCACCTCGAGACTAGCGGCACCCCAAGATACGCAGTATTTT
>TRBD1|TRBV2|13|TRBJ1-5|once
CASNKGADQPQHF
TGTGCCAGCAATAAGGGGGCGGATCAGCCCCAGCATTTT
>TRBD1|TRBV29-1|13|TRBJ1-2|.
CSVTTGGRGGYTF
TGCAGCGTTACGACAGGGGGCAGAGGTGGCTACACCTTC
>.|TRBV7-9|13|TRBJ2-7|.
CASKRGYSYEQYF
TGTGCCAGCAAAAGGGGGTACTCCTACGAGCAGTACTTC
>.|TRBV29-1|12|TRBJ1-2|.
CSVEWAGSGYTF
TGCAGCGTTGAATGGGCAGGGTCTGGCTACACCTTC
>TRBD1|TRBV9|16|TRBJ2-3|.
CASSDLGQGVRDTQYF
TGTGCCAGCAGCGACTTGGGACAGGGAGTGAGGGATACGCAGTATTTT
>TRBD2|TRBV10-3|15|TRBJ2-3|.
CAISYTSGSTDTQYF
TGTGCCATCAGTTATACTAGCGGAAGTACAGATACGCAGTATTTT
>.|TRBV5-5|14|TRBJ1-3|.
CASSLEGQGTFIYF
TGTGCCAGCAGCTTGGAGGGGCAGGGAACTTTTATATATTTT
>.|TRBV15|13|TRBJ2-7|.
CATSSSSRDEQYF
TGTGCCACCAGCTCGAGCTCCCGGGACGAGCAGTACTTC
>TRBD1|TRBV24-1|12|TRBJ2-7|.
CATSDPSDRVFF
TGTGCCACCAGTGACCCTTCGGACAGGGTATTCTTC
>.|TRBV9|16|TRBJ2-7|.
CASSAKRDMVTYEQYF
TGTGCCAGCAGCGCGAAGCGGGACATGGTCACCTACGAGCAGTACTTC
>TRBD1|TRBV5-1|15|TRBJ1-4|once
CASSLGDRVGEKLFF
TGCGCCAGCAGCTTGGGGGACAGGGTCGGTGAAAAACTGTTTTTT
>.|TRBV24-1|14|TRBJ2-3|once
CATSGGTATDTQYF
TGTGCCACCAGTGGCGGGACCGCCACAGATACGCAGTATTTT
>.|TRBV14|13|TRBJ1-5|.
CASSQGGYQPQHF
TGTGCCAGCAGCCAGGGGGGTTATCAGCCCCAGCATTTT
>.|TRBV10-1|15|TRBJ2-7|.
CASSESGIGGYEQYF
TGCGCCAGCAGTGAGTCAGGGATAGGGGGATACGAGCAGTACTTC
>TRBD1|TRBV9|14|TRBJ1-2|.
CASNLRGEDYGYTF
TGTGCCAGCAACCTCAGGGGGGAGGACTATGGCTACACCTTC
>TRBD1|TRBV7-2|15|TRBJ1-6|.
CASSLGTGNYSPLHF
TGTGCCAGCAGCTTAGGGACAGGGAACTATTCACCCCTCCACTTT
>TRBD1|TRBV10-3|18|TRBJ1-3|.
CAISEFRTGGFSGNTIYF
TGTGCCATCAGTGAGTTTCGGACAGGGGGCTTCTCTGGAAACACCATATATTTT
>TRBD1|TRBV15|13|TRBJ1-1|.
CATSRDRGGSAFF
TGTGCCACCAGCAGGGACAGGGGCGGGTCAGCTTTCTTT
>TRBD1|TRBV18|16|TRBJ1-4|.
CASSRGQGGTNEKLFF
TGTGCCAGCTCACGAGGACAGGGTGGAACTAATGAAAAACTGTTTTTT
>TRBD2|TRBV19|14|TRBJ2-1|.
CASSHGLAYNEQFF
TGTGCCAGTAGTCACGGACTAGCGTACAATGAGCAGTTCTTC
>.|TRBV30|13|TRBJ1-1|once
CAWIPHGNTEAFF
TGTGCCTGGATCCCCCACGGGAACACTGAAGCTTTCTTT
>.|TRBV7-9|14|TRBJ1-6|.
CASSLDGINSPLHF
TGTGCCAGCAGCTTAGACGGGATTAATTCACCCCTCCACTTT
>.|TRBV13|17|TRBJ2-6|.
CASSLVQGSSGANVLTF
TGTGCCAGCAGCTTAGTACAGGGCTCCTCTGGGGCCAACGTCCTGACTTTC
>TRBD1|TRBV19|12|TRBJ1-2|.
CASSWTGYGYTF
TGTGCCAGTAGTTGGACAGGGTATGGCTACACCTTC
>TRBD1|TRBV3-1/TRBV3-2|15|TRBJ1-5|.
CASSQDAGGSGPQHF
TGTGCCAGCAGCCAAGATGCAGGGGGCTCTGGGCCCCAGCATTTT
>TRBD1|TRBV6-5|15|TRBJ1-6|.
CASRNTGAYNSPLHF
TGTGCCAGCAGGAACACAGGGGCATATAATTCACCCCTCCACTTT
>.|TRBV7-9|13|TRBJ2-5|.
CASSLRDSETQYF
TGTGCCAGCAGCTTAAGGGACTCAGAGACCCAGTACTTC
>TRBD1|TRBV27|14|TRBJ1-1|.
CASSSRQGFSEAFF
TGTGCCAGCAGTTCCCGACAGGGATTCTCTGAAGCTTTCTTT
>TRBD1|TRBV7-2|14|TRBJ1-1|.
CASSLARGLTEAFF
TGTGCCAGCAGCTTAGCAAGGGGGCTTACTGAAGCTTTCTTT
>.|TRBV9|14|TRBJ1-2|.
CASSADPSGDGYTF
TGTGCCAGCAGCGCCGACCCCTCGGGGGATGGCTACACCTTC